This record concerns one T cell receptor (beta chain) sequence. These data belong to a study of cytotoxic CD8 clonotypes in ibrutinib-treated CLL. TCR beta libraries used about 2 micrograms of genomic DNA from cryopreserved PBMCs. The data were produced by immunoSEQ multiplex PCR, yet TCRdb's version contains in-frame clones alone and is incomplete. This sample yields some 76,000 clones, of which less than 90% are seen a single time; about 40% belongs to the top ten. The specimen was PBMCs, collected after 24 months of ibrutinib treatment. The TCR originated in a human donor with chronic lymphocytic leukemia.

CDR3 DNA: TGCGCCAGCAGCCAAGATGACTACGAGCAGTACTTC. Its protein product is CASSQDDYEQYF. The rearrangement uses TRBV4-1 and TRBJ2-7; D is undetermined. CDR1 is MGHRA, CDR2 YSYEKL, per germline. The CDR3 extends over 12 amino acids. Trimming took 0 bases from V and 3 from J, leaving 3 bases between them.